The 32 T cell receptor beta chains listed next were all sequenced from one sample in a study of blood T cell repertoires in COVID-19. Sequenced by immunoSEQ multiplex PCR; TCRdb stores in-frame clones only, minus some. Of a few hundred thousand clones listed, about 87% were seen once; the top ten hold under 2%. The specimen sequenced was peripheral blood. Source of these receptors: a man between 65 and 79 years old with acute or convalescent COVID-19.

The chain uses TRBV18 and TRBJ1-5; 7 bases are a match to TRBD1. J was trimmed by 6 bases and V by 6 bases; bases with no gene match: 20. The CDR3 sequence is 18 residues long. Per the germline V gene, CDR1 is KGHSH and CDR2 is LQKENI. The CDR3, as DNA: TGTGCCAGCTCCCCTGACTTTTCGATAAGGGACAGAGGTCAGCCCCAGCATTTT. Its translation is CASSPDFSIRDRGQPQHF.

CDR3 amino acids: CASLRGGGSYNEQFF. CDR3 in DNA: TGTGCCAGCCTTCGCGGGGGAGGCTCCTACAATGAGCAGTTCTTC. The V and J genes are TRBV28 and TRBJ2-1; 7 bases are a match to TRBD2. V was clipped by 8 bases and J by 0 bases; unmatched bases: 7. The CDR3 covers 15 residues. Germline V gene data show CDR1 as MDHEN and CDR2 as SYDVKM.

The gene calls are TRBV4-3 and TRBJ2-1, with 13 nucleotides matching TRBD2. V lost 0 bases and J lost 8; bases outside the gene matches: 7. The CDR3 is 17 amino acids. CDR1 LGHNA and CDR2 YSLEER come from the germline V gene. The CDR3 loop reads CASSQDFGGLAGDEQFF. The CDR3, as DNA: TGCGCCAGCAGCCAAGATTTCGGCGGACTAGCGGGAGATGAGCAGTTCTTC.

The chain links TRBV3-1 (or the pseudogene TRBV3-2) to TRBJ2-5; TRBD2 is a possible D gene (6 bases). V was pared by 3 bases and J by 5 bases, with 13 bases between. The CDR3 spans 14 residues. Per the germline V gene, CDR1 is LGHDT and CDR2 is YNNKEL (reference sequence). The CDR3 region is CASSHRVREETQYF. In DNA, the CDR3 is TGTGCCAGCAGCCACAGGGTTCGGGAGGAGACCCAGTACTTC.

The gene calls are TRBV18 and TRBJ2-7; 7 bases fit TRBD1. Germline assignment: CDR1 KGHSH and CDR2 LQKENI. The CDR3 consists of 16 residues. V shed 5 bases and J 0 bases; nucleotides not matched to a gene: 10. CDR3 bases: TGTGCCAGCTCATTTTACCGGGACAGAAACTCCTACGAGCAGTACTTC. Protein product: CASSFYRDRNSYEQYF.

The chain uses TRBV12-3 or TRBV12-4 and TRBJ2-7; a weak D match, TRBD2 (5 bases). This CDR3 comprises 12 residues. Trimming removed 10 bases from V and 5 bases from J, with 15 bases in between. CDR3 DNA: TGTGCCATCAGCTACGGGGTCCACGAGCAGTACTTC. This codes for CAISYGVHEQYF.

J is TRBJ2-7 and V is TRBV7-3; the match to TRBD2 covers 7 bases. V lost 4 bases, J lost 0 bases, and 0 bases stayed unmatched. The CDR3 loop spans 13 amino acids. Per germline, CDR1 SGHTA and CDR2 FQGTGA. The CDR3 protein is CASSSGGSYEQYF. The CDR3 DNA reads TGTGCCAGCAGCTCGGGGGGCTCCTACGAGCAGTACTTC.

The chain employs TRBV7-9 and TRBJ1-1; TRBD1 matches 7 bases. Trimming took 1 base from V and 11 from J; bases not matched to a gene: 7. The CDR3 spans 13 residues. The germline CDR1 and CDR2 sequences are SEHNR and FQNEAQ (reference sequence). CDR3 residues: CASSLETGREAFF. CDR3 nucleotide sequence: TGTGCCAGCAGCTTAGAGACAGGGAGAGAGGCTTTCTTT.

V is TRBV5-1 and J is TRBJ2-7; TRBD2 aligns across 8 bases. J lost 5 bases, V lost 3 bases, and 10 bases had no gene match. Looked up from germline, CDR1 is SGHRS and CDR2 is YFSETQ. The CDR3 has 15 amino acids. The CDR3 sequence is CASSSSGLAAHEQYF. The CDR3 DNA sequence: TGCGCCAGCAGCTCTTCAGGACTAGCAGCCCACGAGCAGTACTTC.

This clone was found a few times. The V gene is TRBV27, the J gene TRBJ1-6, with 9 bases matching TRBD1. Germline V gene data show CDR1 as MNHEY and CDR2 as SMNVEV (reference sequence). This CDR3 contains 14 residues. Trimming removed 4 bases from V and 14 bases from J; junction bases left unmatched: 9. Here the CDR3 DNA reads TGTGCCAGCAGTTCACAGGGGGCGCGGGGTACCCTCCACTTT. Protein product: CASSSQGARGTLHF.

As to this clone: The sample has other DNA sequences that encode this CDR3 too. CDR3 sequence reads: CASSVGPGTEAFF. The CDR3 DNA follows: TGTGCCAGCAGCGTAGGGCCAGGGACTGAAGCTTTCTTT. The rearrangement joins TRBV9 to TRBJ1-1, with D tentatively TRBD1 (5 bases). The CDR3 totals 13 residues. The V end lost 0 bases, the J end lost 5 bases, and 8 bases lay between the germline ends. The V gene's germline CDR1 is SGDLS and CDR2 YYNGEE.

The chain carries TRBV24-1 and TRBJ1-1; 9 bases are a match to TRBD1. The junction had 5 bases not matched to a gene; V was cut back by 1 base and J by 3 bases. The CDR3 is 16 residues long. Per the germline V gene, CDR1 is KGHDR and CDR2 is SFDVKD. CDR3 sequence reads: CATSDLPDRGDTEAFF. The CDR3 bases are TGTGCCACCAGTGATTTACCTGACAGGGGGGACACTGAAGCTTTCTTT.

This clone appeared a single time. This rearrangement joins TRBV6-1 to TRBJ2-7, with 9 bases that match TRBD2. CDR3 length: 15 residues. CDR1 and CDR2 from the germline V gene are MNHNS and SASEGT. Trimming at V came to 5 bases and at J to 2 bases, leaving 7 bases not matched to a gene. In DNA form, the CDR3 reads TGTGCCAGCAGTTTATTGCGGGAGGGCCCCTACGAGCAGTACTTC. Protein: CASSLLREGPYEQYF.

This chain connects TRBV9 to TRBJ1-4; no reliable D call. The CDR3 is 15 residues long. Trimming took 3 bases from V and 5 from J, leaving 14 bases between them. CDR1 is SGDLS and CDR2 is YYNGEE in the germline V gene. The CDR3 here is CASSGDLGGNEKLFF. The CDR3 coding sequence is TGTGCCAGCAGCGGGGATCTGGGAGGGAATGAAAAACTGTTTTTT.

The J gene is TRBJ2-6, the V gene TRBV28; D may be TRBD1 (5 bases). Trimming pared 3 bases from V and 1 base from J, leaving 7 bases between. CDR3 length: 15 residues. Germline values: CDR1 MDHEN, CDR2 SYDVKM. CDR3 loop: CASSFSGSGANVLTF. The DNA for the CDR3 is TGTGCCAGCAGTTTTTCAGGGTCTGGGGCCAACGTCCTGACTTTC.

The chain carries TRBV4-2 and TRBJ1-2, with TRBD1 identical over 7 bases. Unmatched junction bases numbered 4, after V lost 1 base and J lost 2 bases. CDR1 and CDR2 from the germline V gene are LGHNA and YNFKEQ. The CDR3 consists of 15 residues. CDR3 coding DNA: TGTGCCAGCAGCCAAGTATTGGGACAGAACTATGGCTACACCTTC. Translation: CASSQVLGQNYGYTF.

This chain joins TRBV21-1 and TRBJ2-1; the D call TRBD2 from the table was never checked on the DNA. TRBV21-1 is noted as a pseudogene. This CDR3 has 16 amino acids. This CDR3 reads CASSNDSGSSYNEQFF. Here the CDR3 DNA reads TGTGCCAGCAGCAACGATAGCGGGAGCTCCTACAATGAGCAGTTCTTC.

This sequence joins TRBV19 and TRBJ2-5; TRBD1 matches 7 bases. In germline, CDR1 is LNHDA, CDR2 SQIVND (reference sequence). Losses at the gene ends were 4 bases for V and 7 bases for J; bases not matched to a gene: 12. The CDR3 loop spans 15 amino acids. CDR3 DNA: TGTGCCAGTAGTAGCTCGACAGGGTCGGTAGGGACCCAGTACTTC. The encoded protein is CASSSSTGSVGTQYF. The full variable domain, with the rest looked up from reference TRBV19 and TRBJ2-5, is DGGITQSPKYLFRKEGQNVTLSCEQNLNHDAMYWYRQDPGQGLRLIYYSQIVNDFQKGDIAEGYSVSREKKESFPLTVTSAQKNPTAFYLCASSSSTGSVGTQYFGPGTRLLVL.

This chain links TRBV11-2 with TRBJ2-1, with 8 bases aligning to TRBD2. Trimming cost V 2 bases and J 0 bases; bases outside gene matches: 3. CDR1 is SGHAT, CDR2 FQNNGV, per germline. This CDR3 is built from 16 residues. In DNA, the CDR3 is TGTGCCAGCAGCTTAAGCGGGAGTAGCTCCTACAATGAGCAGTTCTTC. Residues: CASSLSGSSSYNEQFF. Together with reference TRBV11-2 and TRBJ2-1, the CDR3 gives the full variable domain: EAGVAQSPRYKIIEKRQSVAFWCNPISGHATLYWYQQILGQGPKLLIQFQNNGVVDDSQLPKDRFSAERLKGVDSTLKIQPAKLEDSAVYLCASSLSGSSSYNEQFFGPGTRLTVL.

This chain links TRBV5-1 with TRBJ2-1, with D possibly TRBD1 on 5 matching bases. Germline V gives CDR1 SGHRS, CDR2 YFSETQ. The CDR3 loop spans 15 amino acids. V lost 3 bases and J 2 bases, leaving 12 bases between the germline ends. CDR3 loop: CASSSTGQPYNEQFF. CDR3 nucleotides: TGCGCCAGCAGCTCAACAGGCCAACCCTACAATGAGCAGTTCTTC.

CDR3 region: CASSSLPGQGADEQYF. In DNA, the CDR3 is TGTGCCAGCAGTTCTCTTCCCGGACAGGGGGCGGACGAGCAGTACTTC. V and J are TRBV6-2 or TRBV6-3 and TRBJ2-7, with 11 nucleotides matching TRBD1. Germline CDR1 reads MNHEY; CDR2 reads SVGEGT. This CDR3 is 16 amino acids long. V trimming: 4 bases; J trimming: 5 bases; junction bases outside the gene matches: 10.

J is TRBJ2-7 and V is TRBV18; a possible D gene is TRBD2 (5 bases). This CDR3 is 13 amino acids long. Trimming took off 3 bases at V and 11 bases at J, with 17 bases between the two ends. CDR1 is KGHSH, CDR2 LQKENI, per germline. CDR3 coding DNA: TGTGCCAGCTCACCTCGCGCGGGTCAGATTAAGTACTTC. Its translation is CASSPRAGQIKYF.

The chain combines TRBV9 with TRBJ2-7, with TRBD2 as a possible D gene (6 bases). The CDR3 extends over 13 amino acids. The V end was cut by 4 bases, the J end by 6 bases, with 14 bases between. Germline V gene lookup returns CDR1 SGDLS and CDR2 YYNGEE. As DNA, the CDR3 is TGTGCCAGCAGCTCCACGGGAGAGGGCGAGCAGTACTTC. Translating it yields CASSSTGEGEQYF.

The V gene is TRBV5-4, the J gene TRBJ2-1, with D perhaps matching TRBD2 (5 bases). This CDR3 is built from 15 residues. Germline values: CDR1 SGHNT, CDR2 YYREEE (reference sequence). V dropped 1 base and J dropped 3 bases, with 11 bases sitting between them. In nucleotides, the CDR3 is TGTGCCAGCAGCTTGACTAGTACAAGCTACAATGAGCAGTTCTTC. This codes for CASSLTSTSYNEQFF.

This clone was detected once. The chain combines TRBV19 with TRBJ1-5, with D uncertain. Trimming stripped 5 bases from V and 4 bases from J, with 15 bases between. CDR3 size: 15 residues. The germline gives CDR1 LNHDA, CDR2 SQIVND (reference sequence). The CDR3 loop reads CASSAQPMANQPQHF. The CDR3 DNA reads as TGTGCCAGTAGTGCCCAACCCATGGCAAATCAGCCCCAGCATTTT.

The chain couples TRBV9 to TRBJ2-2; 10 bases align to TRBD2. J lost 4 bases, V lost 3 bases, and 15 bases had no gene match. This CDR3 comprises 19 residues. Germline V gives CDR1 SGDLS, CDR2 YYNGEE. The CDR3 region is CASSALLAGAPTLTGELFF. The CDR3 DNA follows: TGTGCCAGCAGCGCCCTGCTAGCGGGAGCCCCGACGCTCACCGGGGAGCTGTTTTTT.

The chain links TRBV7-2 to TRBJ1-1; D is unresolved. V shed 2 bases and J shed 1 base, with 14 bases lying between them. In germline, CDR1 is SGHTA, CDR2 FQGNSA. The CDR3 consists of 16 residues. The CDR3, as DNA: TGTGCCAGCAGCTTACGGTTATGGGCAGGGAACACTGAAGCTTTCTTT. As protein: CASSLRLWAGNTEAFF.

This chain uses TRBV18 with TRBJ2-7, with TRBD1 matching over 7 bases. Losses at the gene ends were 2 bases for V and 5 bases for J; bases not matched to a gene: 6. CDR1 and CDR2 from the germline V gene are KGHSH and LQKENI. The CDR3 covers 14 residues. This chain's CDR3 is CASSPNEGAHEQYF. The DNA of the CDR3 is TGTGCCAGCTCACCAAATGAGGGGGCTCACGAGCAGTACTTC.

The chain employs TRBV6-2 or TRBV6-3 and TRBJ1-2; the D is unclear. The ends were cut back, 4 bases at V and 2 bases at J, with 17 bases in the middle. The germline V gene encodes CDR1 MNHEY and CDR2 SVGEGT. The CDR3 extends over 16 amino acids. The CDR3 coding sequence is TGTGCCAGCAGTTGGGCTAGACGGAGGCTGAACTATGGCTACACCTTC. Protein sequence: CASSWARRRLNYGYTF.

The chain carries TRBV3-1 (or the pseudogene TRBV3-2) and TRBJ1-6; unclear D gene. This CDR3 is 12 amino acids long. V was pared by 5 bases and J by 9 bases, with 8 bases between. Looked up from germline, CDR1 is LGHDT and CDR2 is YNNKEL (reference sequence). This CDR3 is CASSAVGSPLHF. CDR3 DNA: TGTGCCAGCAGCGCAGTTGGTTCACCCCTCCACTTT.

The genes are TRBV7-2 and TRBJ1-4; possible D gene TRBD1, 6 bases. The CDR3 covers 15 residues. The V end lost 1 base, the J end lost 9 bases, and 15 bases lay between the germline ends. Germline assignment: CDR1 SGHTA and CDR2 FQGNSA. The CDR3 sequence is CASSLEAGVMKKLFF. DNA of the CDR3: TGTGCCAGCAGCTTAGAGGCAGGGGTAATGAAAAAACTGTTTTTT.

CDR3 sequence reads: CASSTDSMNTEAFF. The CDR3 DNA follows: TGTGCCAGTTCTACAGATTCTATGAACACTGAAGCTTTCTTT. The chain is built from TRBV19 and TRBJ1-1, with D uncertain. The germline V gene has CDR1 LNHDA and CDR2 SQIVND (reference sequence). V was cut by 8 bases and J by 0 bases, with 13 bases left in between. This CDR3 is 14 amino acids long. The entire variable domain, with the rest obtained from reference TRBV19 and TRBJ1-1, is as follows: DGGITQSPKYLFRKEGQNVTLSCEQNLNHDAMYWYRQDPGQGLRLIYYSQIVNDFQKGDIAEGYSVSREKKESFPLTVTSAQKNPTAFYLCASSTDSMNTEAFFGQGTRLTVV.